This T cell receptor beta chain was captured by sequencing in a study of cytomegalovirus exposure and HLA in healthy donors. The study's findings and limits: The listing of approximately 160 TCR beta chains classed them as cytomegalovirus-associated.

Clones were sequenced by immunoSEQ multiplex PCR, and TCRdb holds only the in-frame ones, with some missing. The sample holds 60,000 to 65,000 clones, 90% to 95% seen once. Trimming cost V 2 bases and J 3 bases, with 10 bases left between them. Germline lookup yields CDR1 SNHLY and CDR2 FYNNEI. The CDR3 consists of 15 residues. As for this clone: The target antigen is unknown.

The specimen was PBMCs. The J gene is TRBJ2-2, the V gene TRBV2; D may be TRBD1 (6 bases). The clonotype comes from a woman under 30 in good health and CMV-seropositive. In DNA, the CDR3 is TGTGCCAGCAGTGAATCACAGGGTTACACCGGGGAGCTGTTTTTT. It specifies CASSESQGYTGELFF.